The present entry profiles one T cell receptor beta chain with its context. Which antigen it targets is not known. Nothing much larger sits one base from this clone, and base qualities are not available. Using the deep immunoSEQ assay, TCR CDR3 regions were amplified from genomic DNA by multiplex PCR. For each cell subset, the extracted genomic DNA was distributed evenly across all wells of several immunoSEQ 96-well plates, and each plate served as one replicate. Each replicate PCR for sorted subsets received around 210 ng genomic DNA, equal to roughly 30,000 T cell genomes. Purified libraries were measured with a Qubit 3.0 fluorometer, size-checked on a Bioanalyzer 2100, and measured again with the KAPA Library Quantification kit. A separate single-read 150-cycle Illumina NextSeq 550 flow cell was used to sequence each immunoSEQ 96-well plate. In the authors' own workflow: Because the immunoSEQ output held only junctional sequences and lacked quality scores, the filtering could not match the filtering applied to full-length reads. Sequences were annotated with PyIR, a Python wrapper for IgBLAST v1.9, and V/J genes and CDR3 were assigned using IMGT germline references. Reads were removed for weak V/J assignments (E-value above 1e-6), missing CDR3, stop codons, out-of-frame junctions, or ambiguous translated residues. V3J clonotypes were defined as sequences sharing the same inferred V gene, J gene, and CDR3 amino acid sequence. Percentage overlap between repertoires was computed as shared unique clonotypes divided by the size of the smaller repertoire. Repertoire richness was assessed with RTK rarefaction, the Chao1 estimator, and Recon v2.1 estimates of unobserved clonotypes. Generation probabilities were computed with OLGA for all TCRbeta clonotypes obtained by the gDNA method from several donors. Sourced from immuneACCESS, this table was stored by TCRdb with only in-frame sequences that have V and J called. A share of the clones is absent; for the studies checked, an unresolved V gene accounts for under half, and the remainder has no known explanation. V and J calls and clone size are as listed in that table; D and trimming were resolved from the DNA. The sample contains some 1,100,000 clones, 75% to 85% of them found a single time. The ten largest clones represent 0.5% to 0.6% of the sample.

The data belong to a study of shared clonotypes between healthy human individuals (dated by TCRdb to the early 2020s). A note on the overall study: The cohort included a few men and a couple of women between 18 and 49 years of age. For each donor, CD4 naive and CD4 memory were each run on three plates, CD8 naive on two plates, and CD8 memory on one plate. The study deeply sequenced blood TCR repertoires of about five healthy adults to estimate repertoire size and the extent of clonotype sharing between individuals. To increase sequencing depth and limit assay-specific biases, different laboratories used diverse techniques to prepare libraries and sequence TCR repertoires. Each donor's leukapheresis produced roughly between roughly 0.85 and 10 billion PBMCs.

Results the study describes overall, beyond this receptor: Compared with non-shared clonotypes, the clonotypes found in all four sorted-subset donors had higher generation probabilities. Roughly 5% of naive CD4, roughly 3.6% of naive CD8, 2.3% of memory CD4, and around 0.4% of memory CD8 clonotypes were shared across several donors. Because the study included a small number of donors, the genetic and exposure-history diversity represented was limited. Rarefaction of sorted-subset datasets indicated incomplete sequencing despite the large sequencing depth. Pairwise subsampling indicated that sequencing depth was expected to affect the degree of clonotype sharing among donors. Larger estimated clonotype richness was generally found for naive subsets than for memory subsets. Only blood was sampled, and tissue TCR repertoires likely differ from those in blood.

For CDR1 and CDR2, the germline V gene lists MNHNS and SASEGT. Counted from cysteine to phenylalanine, this CDR3 has 16 amino acids. Only the CDR3 region is kept as DNA, spanning 48 bases read in frame from base 1. Relative to germline, V is missing 2 bases and J is missing 1 base, with 8 bases of the junction outside any gene match. The donors were healthy, HIV-negative adults with no recently reported acute infections or vaccinations. Every donor was a Caucasian adult living in Nashville, Tennessee, USA. CD4+ T cells were enriched by magnetic negative selection, after which naive cells were positively selected on CD45RA and the negative fraction was taken as the memory subset. Blood was collected by leukapheresis, and PBMCs were isolated by Ficoll-Histopaque density gradient centrifugation and then cryopreserved in liquid nitrogen vapor phase. Purity and quantity of every magnetically sorted T cell population were checked by analytical flow cytometry. Each sorted fraction had its genomic DNA isolated and then quantified by UV absorbance on a Nanodrop 2000c.

Sequenced sample: memory CD4+ T cells from PBMCs. The cell subset or site label, read with the paper, signifies: CD45RA-negative fraction. The chain is assembled from TRBV6-1 and TRBJ2-7, with 7 central nucleotides matching TRBD2. This receptor was taken from a man aged 18 to 35 in good health. Some clones in this sample may be carry-over from other donors' samples. The CDR3 here reads CASSENHGRLSYEQYF. The sequenced DNA is TGTGCCAGCAGTGAAAATCACGGGAGGCTTTCCTACGAGCAGTACTTC.